What follows describes a single TCR beta chain. Its cognate antigen is unknown. This sample is drawn from a study of shared clonotypes between healthy human individuals. The study, taken as a whole, reports: Sharing across four donors was highest in naive CD4 (roughly 5%) and lowest in memory CD8 (approximately 0.4%).

Replicate PCRs run on sorted subsets employed approximately 0.2 ug DNA, approximately 30,000 T cell genomes. Assay used: immunoSEQ multiplex PCR; TCRdb lists only in-frame clones, some missing. Among 2 million to 2.5 million clones listed, 95% were seen once. The germline V gene has CDR1 SGHRS and CDR2 YFSETQ. The CDR3 consists of 15 residues. V shed 0 bases, J shed 4 bases, and the junction held 5 bases outside the gene matches. Sequenced material: naive CD4+ T cells sorted from blood. The subset was: CD45RA+ positively selected. The rearrangement links TRBV5-1 to TRBJ2-3, with TRBD1 matching 7 bases. This sequence was found in a man aged 18 to 30 in good health. CDR3 DNA: TGCGCCAGCAGCTTGGACAGGGGAAGCGCAGATACGCAGTATTTT. It translates to CASSLDRGSADTQYF.